Below, 15 T cell receptor beta chains from the same sample are listed, as sequenced in a study of blood T cell repertoires in COVID-19. Measured with immunoSEQ multiplex PCR; TCRdb has only the in-frame clones, and not every one. The sample has around 130,000 clones, more than 75% seen once. Specimen: peripheral blood. The receptors were gathered from a man aged 50-59 years with active COVID-19.

This chain joins TRBV6-6 and TRBJ2-1; 11 nucleotides agree with TRBD2. The V gene end was trimmed by 6 bases and the J gene end by 7 bases; junction bases not matched to a gene: 8. Germline assignment: CDR1 MNHNY and CDR2 SVGAGI (reference sequence). The CDR3 is made up of 15 amino acids. The chain's CDR3 is CASSLIAGGLNEQFF. In DNA form, the CDR3 reads TGTGCCAGCAGCCTGATAGCGGGGGGGCTGAATGAGCAGTTCTTC.

The genes are TRBV29-1 and TRBJ2-5; TRBD1 aligns across 8 bases. CDR1 SQVTM and CDR2 ANQGSEA come from the germline V gene. This CDR3 has 14 amino acids. Trimming removed 4 bases from V and 3 bases from J; junction bases left unmatched: 7. The CDR3 nucleotides are TGCAGCGTTGCGACCGGGACAGGCAAAGAGACCCAGTACTTC. Its protein is CSVATGTGKETQYF.

The chain has TRBV9 and TRBJ2-1; 7 nucleotides agree with TRBD1. Germline CDR1 and CDR2: SGDLS and YYNGEE. V lost 0 bases to trimming and J lost 4 bases; unmatched junction nucleotides: 4. The CDR3 sequence is 15 residues long. CDR3 nucleotide sequence: TGTGCCAGCAGCGTAGGGGACAGAGATTACAATGAGCAGTTCTTC. Residues: CASSVGDRDYNEQFF.

The genes are TRBV4-1 and TRBJ2-2, with 11 bases fitting TRBD2. CDR3 length: 16 amino acids. Germline values: CDR1 MGHRA, CDR2 YSYEKL. The ends lost 6 bases at V and 3 bases at J; junction bases unmatched: 6. In nucleotides, the CDR3 is TGCGCCAGCAGGTCGACTAGCGGGGATCACACCGGGGAGCTGTTTTTT. Amino acids: CASRSTSGDHTGELFF.

This chain links TRBV29-1 with TRBJ2-5; 7 bases are a match to TRBD1. CDR3 length: 14 residues. The germline V gene encodes CDR1 SQVTM and CDR2 ANQGSEA. Losses at the gene ends were 6 bases for V and 3 bases for J; bases not matched to a gene: 10. The chain's CDR3 is CSVTPGTAKETQYF. In DNA form, the CDR3 reads TGCAGCGTGACACCGGGGACAGCCAAAGAGACCCAGTACTTC.

The chain is built from TRBV5-8 and TRBJ1-1; D ambiguous. Trimming stripped 2 bases from V and 4 bases from J, with 12 bases between. Germline values: CDR1 SGHTS, CDR2 YDEGEE. The CDR3 is 14 residues long. Here the CDR3 DNA reads TGTGCCAGCAGCTTTCCAGGCTTGAGCACTGAAGCTTTCTTT. This translates into CASSFPGLSTEAFF.

The chain uses TRBV18 and TRBJ2-5, with TRBD1 identical over 7 bases. The CDR3 loop spans 14 amino acids. Germline V gives CDR1 KGHSH, CDR2 LQKENI. With 3 bases clipped from V and 4 bases from J, the junction kept 5 bases outside the gene matches. This CDR3 reads CASSPTGPRETQYF. For the CDR3, the DNA is TGTGCCAGCTCACCGACAGGGCCCCGAGAGACCCAGTACTTC.

This rearrangement joins TRBV5-1 to TRBJ2-2; D unclear. The CDR3 extends over 14 amino acids. Trimming took 1 base from V and 0 from J, leaving 4 bases between them. Germline CDR1 SGHRS, CDR2 YFSETQ. CDR3 region: CASSLFTNTGELFF. The DNA of the CDR3 is TGCGCCAGCAGCTTGTTTACGAACACCGGGGAGCTGTTTTTT.

The chain carries TRBV19 and TRBJ2-1; 7 bases align to TRBD1. This CDR3 is built from 16 residues. V was pared by 4 bases and J by 0 bases, with 6 bases of the junction left unmatched. Germline V gene lookup returns CDR1 LNHDA and CDR2 SQIVND (reference sequence). The DNA for the CDR3 is TGTGCCAGTAGTAGACCGGGACAGTCCTCCTACAATGAGCAGTTCTTC. Amino acid sequence: CASSRPGQSSYNEQFF. Using reference TRBV19 and TRBJ2-1 for the parts outside the CDR3, the full variable domain is DGGITQSPKYLFRKEGQNVTLSCEQNLNHDAMYWYRQDPGQGLRLIYYSQIVNDFQKGDIAEGYSVSREKKESFPLTVTSAQKNPTAFYLCASSRPGQSSYNEQFFGPGTRLTVL.

A single count supports this clone. V is TRBV20-1 and J is TRBJ1-5; a weak D match, TRBD1 (5 bases). This CDR3 is built from 10 residues. Germline lookup yields CDR1 DFQATT and CDR2 SNEGSKA (reference sequence). The V gene lost 5 bases and the J gene lost 10 bases, with 9 bases spanning the gap. The CDR3 DNA follows: TGCAGTGCTGGCAGGGAACCCCAGCATTTT. This translates into CSAGREPQHF.

The chain joins TRBV9 to TRBJ1-4; D may be TRBD1 (6 bases). V lost 7 bases to trimming and J lost 8 bases, with 21 bases between them. Germline CDR1 reads SGDLS; CDR2 reads YYNGEE. The CDR3 covers 15 residues. Here the CDR3 reads CASGTPLGGREKLFF. For the CDR3, the DNA is TGTGCCAGCGGAACCCCTTTGGGGGGGCGAGAAAAACTGTTTTTT.

The chain employs TRBV9 and TRBJ1-1; 8 bases match TRBD1. V lost 0 bases to trimming and J lost 7 bases; unmatched junction nucleotides: 2. The CDR3 contains 13 residues. Germline CDR1 and CDR2: SGDLS and YYNGEE. The CDR3 is CASSVAGGLEAFF. CDR3 DNA: TGTGCCAGCAGCGTAGCAGGGGGCCTTGAAGCTTTCTTT.

The chain uses TRBV10-1 and TRBJ2-5; TRBD1 agrees at 7 bases. V gave up 2 bases and J gave up 9 bases; unmatched junction bases: 6. The germline CDR1 and CDR2 sequences are WNHNN and SYGVQD (reference sequence). There are 13 residues in the CDR3. The CDR3 DNA reads as TGCGCCAGCAGTGAGATGGCAGGGACAGCCCAGTACTTC. Its translation is CASSEMAGTAQYF.

The chain carries TRBV11-2 and TRBJ2-1, with TRBD1 matching 7 bases. V gave up 0 bases and J gave up 1 base; unmatched junction bases: 0. The CDR3 length is 15 residues. The germline gives CDR1 SGHAT, CDR2 FQNNGV. CDR3 in amino acids: CASSLDRGSYNEQFF. The CDR3 nucleotides read TGTGCCAGCAGCTTAGACAGGGGGTCCTACAATGAGCAGTTCTTC.

The rearrangement uses TRBV6-4 and TRBJ2-1; 8 bases match TRBD2. The CDR3 consists of 15 residues. CDR1 MRHNA and CDR2 SNTAGT come from the germline V gene. After removal of 3 bases from V and 3 bases from J, the junction contained 4 bases not matched to a gene. The CDR3 sequence: CASSEASGSYNEQFF. In DNA, the CDR3 is TGTGCCAGCAGTGAGGCCAGCGGGAGCTACAATGAGCAGTTCTTC.